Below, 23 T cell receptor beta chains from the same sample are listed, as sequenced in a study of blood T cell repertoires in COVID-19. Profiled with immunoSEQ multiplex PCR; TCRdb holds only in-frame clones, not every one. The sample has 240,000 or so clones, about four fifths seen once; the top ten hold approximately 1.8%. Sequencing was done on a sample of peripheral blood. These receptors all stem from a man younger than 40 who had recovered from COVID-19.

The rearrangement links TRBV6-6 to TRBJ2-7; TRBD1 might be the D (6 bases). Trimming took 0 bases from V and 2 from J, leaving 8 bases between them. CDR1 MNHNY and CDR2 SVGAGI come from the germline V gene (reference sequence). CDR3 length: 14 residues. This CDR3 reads CASSYSGGPYEQYV. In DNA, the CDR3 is TGTGCCAGCAGTTACTCAGGGGGTCCCTACGAGCAGTACGTC.

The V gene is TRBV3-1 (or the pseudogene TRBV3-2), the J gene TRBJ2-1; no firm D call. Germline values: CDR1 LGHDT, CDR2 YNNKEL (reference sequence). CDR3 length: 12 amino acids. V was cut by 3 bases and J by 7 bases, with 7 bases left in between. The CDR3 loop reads CASSQYGNEQFF. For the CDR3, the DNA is TGTGCCAGCAGCCAGTACGGTAATGAGCAGTTCTTC.

CDR3 coding DNA: TGTGCCAGCAGTTACGGTTGGCGGGGTATTCACAATGAGCAGTTCTTC. Its translation: CASSYGWRGIHNEQFF. The V and J genes are TRBV6-5 and TRBJ2-1; possible D gene TRBD2, 6 bases. The V and J ends lost 2 bases and 5 bases respectively, with 16 bases between them. CDR3 length: 16 residues. Germline V gene data show CDR1 as MNHEY and CDR2 as SVGAGI.

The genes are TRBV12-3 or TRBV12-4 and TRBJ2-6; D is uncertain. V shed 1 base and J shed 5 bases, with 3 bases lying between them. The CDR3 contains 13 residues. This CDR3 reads CASSLVRANVLTF. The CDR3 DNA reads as TGTGCCAGCAGTTTAGTCAGGGCCAACGTCCTGACTTTC.

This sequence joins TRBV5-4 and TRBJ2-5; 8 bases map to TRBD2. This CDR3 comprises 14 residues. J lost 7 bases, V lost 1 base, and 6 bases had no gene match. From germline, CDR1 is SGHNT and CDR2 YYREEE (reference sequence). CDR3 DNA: TGTGCCAGCAGCTTGCCGGGGGGGGACGGGACCCAGTACTTC. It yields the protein CASSLPGGDGTQYF.

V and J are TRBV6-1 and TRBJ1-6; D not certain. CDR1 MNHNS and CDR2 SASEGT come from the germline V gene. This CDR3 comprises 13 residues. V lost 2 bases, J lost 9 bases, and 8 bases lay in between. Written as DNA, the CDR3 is TGTGCCAGCAGTGAACGAGATTTTTCACCCCTCCACTTT. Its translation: CASSERDFSPLHF.

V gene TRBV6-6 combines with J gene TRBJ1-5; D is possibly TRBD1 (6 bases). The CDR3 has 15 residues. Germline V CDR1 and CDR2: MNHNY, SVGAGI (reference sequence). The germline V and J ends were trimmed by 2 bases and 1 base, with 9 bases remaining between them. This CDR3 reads CASSYGGASNQPQHF. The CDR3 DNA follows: TGTGCCAGCAGTTACGGGGGGGCGAGCAATCAGCCCCAGCATTTT.

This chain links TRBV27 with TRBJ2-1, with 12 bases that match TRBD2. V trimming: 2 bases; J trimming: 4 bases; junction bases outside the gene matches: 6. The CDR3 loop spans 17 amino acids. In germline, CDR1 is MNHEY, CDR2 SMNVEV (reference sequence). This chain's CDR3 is CASSLQTSGGPYNEQFF. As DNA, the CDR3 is TGTGCCAGCAGTTTACAGACTAGCGGGGGACCTTACAATGAGCAGTTCTTC.

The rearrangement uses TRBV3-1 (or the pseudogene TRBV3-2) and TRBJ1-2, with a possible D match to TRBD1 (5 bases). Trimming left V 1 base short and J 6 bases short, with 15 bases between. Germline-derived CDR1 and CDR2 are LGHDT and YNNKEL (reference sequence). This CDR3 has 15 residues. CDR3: CASSQGGGSRHGYTF. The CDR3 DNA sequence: TGTGCCAGCAGCCAAGGGGGGGGTAGTAGGCATGGCTACACCTTC.

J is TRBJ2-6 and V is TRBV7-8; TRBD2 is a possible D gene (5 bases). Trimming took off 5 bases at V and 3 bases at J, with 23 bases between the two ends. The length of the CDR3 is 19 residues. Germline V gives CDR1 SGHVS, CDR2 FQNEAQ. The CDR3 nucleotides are TGTGCCAGCAGCCCGCAGCCAGTACTAGGGATTGGTGGGGCCAACGTCCTGACTTTC. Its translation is CASSPQPVLGIGGANVLTF.

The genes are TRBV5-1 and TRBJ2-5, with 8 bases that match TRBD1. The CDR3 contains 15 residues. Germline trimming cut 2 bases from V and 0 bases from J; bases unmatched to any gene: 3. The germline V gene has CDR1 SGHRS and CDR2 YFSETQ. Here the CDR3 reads CASSFGQGHQETQYF. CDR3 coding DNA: TGCGCCAGCAGCTTCGGACAGGGCCACCAAGAGACCCAGTACTTC.

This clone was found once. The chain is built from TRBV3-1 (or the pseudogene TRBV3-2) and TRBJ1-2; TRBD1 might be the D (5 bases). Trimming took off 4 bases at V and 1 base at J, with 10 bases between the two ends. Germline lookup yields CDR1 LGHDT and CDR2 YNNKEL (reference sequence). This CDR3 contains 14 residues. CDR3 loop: CASSLAGGNYGYTF. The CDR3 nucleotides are TGTGCCAGCAGCCTCGCCGGGGGTAACTATGGCTACACCTTC.

In nucleotides, the CDR3 is TGTGCCAGCTCACCTCAGGACAAGAGCTCTGGAAACACCATATATTTT. As protein: CASSPQDKSSGNTIYF. V and J are TRBV18 and TRBJ1-3, with TRBD1 as a possible D gene (5 bases). Per the germline V gene, CDR1 is KGHSH and CDR2 is LQKENI. The CDR3 contains 16 residues. Trimming shortened V by 3 bases and J by 0 bases, and 12 bases separated the two germline ends.

The CDR3 DNA is TGTGCCAGCAAAGGGGCAGGGGGCAACACTGAAGCTTTCTTT. Amino acids: CASKGAGGNTEAFF. The rearrangement links TRBV2 to TRBJ1-1; TRBD1 matches at 8 bases. Looked up from germline, CDR1 is SNHLY and CDR2 is FYNNEI. The V and J ends lost 7 bases and 2 bases, in that order; junction bases with no gene match: 6. This CDR3 is 14 amino acids long.

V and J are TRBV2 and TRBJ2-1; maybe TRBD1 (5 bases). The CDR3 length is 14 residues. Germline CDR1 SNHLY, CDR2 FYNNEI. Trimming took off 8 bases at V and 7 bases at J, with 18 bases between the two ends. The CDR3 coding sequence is TGTGCCAGCCTGGTTGTTAACAGGATAAATGAGCAGTTCTTC. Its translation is CASLVVNRINEQFF. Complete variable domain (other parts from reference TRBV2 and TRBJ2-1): EPEVTQTPSHQVTQMGQEVILRCVPISNHLYFYWYRQILGQKVEFLVSFYNNEISEKSEIFDDQFSVERPDGSNFTLKIRSTKLEDSAMYFCASLVVNRINEQFFGPGTRLTVL.

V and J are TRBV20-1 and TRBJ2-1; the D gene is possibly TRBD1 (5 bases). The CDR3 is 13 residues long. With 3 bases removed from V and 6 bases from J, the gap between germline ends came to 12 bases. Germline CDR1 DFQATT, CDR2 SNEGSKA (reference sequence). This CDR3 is CSASEQEFNEQFF. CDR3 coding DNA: TGCAGTGCTAGTGAACAGGAATTCAATGAGCAGTTCTTC.

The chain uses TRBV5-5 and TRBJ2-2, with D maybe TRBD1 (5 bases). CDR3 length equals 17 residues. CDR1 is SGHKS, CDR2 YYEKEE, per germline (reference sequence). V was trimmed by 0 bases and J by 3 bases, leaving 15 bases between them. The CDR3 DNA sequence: TGTGCCAGCAGCTTGGAAGGCTCGCAGGGTGACACCGGGGAGCTGTTTTTT. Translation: CASSLEGSQGDTGELFF.

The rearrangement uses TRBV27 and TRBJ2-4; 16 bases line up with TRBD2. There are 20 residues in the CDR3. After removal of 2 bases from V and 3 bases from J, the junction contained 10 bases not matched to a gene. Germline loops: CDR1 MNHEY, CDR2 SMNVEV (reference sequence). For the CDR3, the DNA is TGTGCCAGCAGTTTACTACCCGGGACTAGCGGGGGGGTTGGCAAAAACATTCAGTACTTC. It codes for CASSLLPGTSGGVGKNIQYF.

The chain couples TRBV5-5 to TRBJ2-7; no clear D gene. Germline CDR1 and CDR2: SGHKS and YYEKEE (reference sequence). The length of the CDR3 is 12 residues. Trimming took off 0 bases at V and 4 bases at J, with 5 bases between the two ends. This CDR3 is CASSLGDYEQYF. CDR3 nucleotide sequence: TGTGCCAGCAGCTTGGGCGATTACGAGCAGTACTTC.

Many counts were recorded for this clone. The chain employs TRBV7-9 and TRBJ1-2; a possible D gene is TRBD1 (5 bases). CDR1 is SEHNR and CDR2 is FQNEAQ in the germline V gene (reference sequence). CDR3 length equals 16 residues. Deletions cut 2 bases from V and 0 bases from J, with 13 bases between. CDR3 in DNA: TGTGCCAGCAGCTTATTCACCGGGGGTACTAACTATGGCTACACCTTC. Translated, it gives CASSLFTGGTNYGYTF.

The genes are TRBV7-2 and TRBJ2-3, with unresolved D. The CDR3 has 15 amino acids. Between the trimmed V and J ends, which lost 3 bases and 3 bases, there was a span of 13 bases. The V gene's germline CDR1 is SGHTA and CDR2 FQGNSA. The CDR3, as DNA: TGTGCCAGCAGCTTCAGTCTAGAGAGAACAGATACGCAGTATTTT. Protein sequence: CASSFSLERTDTQYF.

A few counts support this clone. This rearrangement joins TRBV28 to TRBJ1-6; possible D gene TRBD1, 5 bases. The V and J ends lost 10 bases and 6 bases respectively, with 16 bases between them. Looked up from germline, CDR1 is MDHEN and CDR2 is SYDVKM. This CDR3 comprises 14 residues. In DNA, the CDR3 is TGTGCCACCTCCGGTGGGGGGGGTAATTCACCCCTCCACTTT. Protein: CATSGGGGNSPLHF.

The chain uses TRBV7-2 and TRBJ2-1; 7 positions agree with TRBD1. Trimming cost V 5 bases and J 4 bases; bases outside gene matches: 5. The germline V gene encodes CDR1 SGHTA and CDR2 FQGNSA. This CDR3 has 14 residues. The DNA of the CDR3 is TGTGCCAGCAGCAGAGGGGGACAGTACAATGAGCAGTTCTTC. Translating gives CASSRGGQYNEQFF.